This entry lists 32 T cell receptor beta chains sequenced from one sample in a study of memory CD8 T cells in hepatitis C reinfection. Sequencing used immunoSEQ multiplex PCR; TCRdb keeps in-frame clones, though not all of them. The sample has approximately 46,000 clones, 85% to 90% seen once. As for time point: late/post reinfection, 12 to 24 weeks after detection. Sorted cells were sequenced directly ex vivo without any in vitro expansion. Sequencing input: naive CD8+ T cells sorted from blood. These receptors were taken from a man aged 18 to 35 with hepatitis C virus infection.

The chain uses TRBV28 and TRBJ2-4; D may be TRBD2 (5 bases). Per germline, CDR1 MDHEN and CDR2 SYDVKM. The CDR3 covers 14 residues. Trimming left V 5 bases short and J 8 bases short, with 16 bases between. CDR3 region: CASSQRTAPHIQYF. The CDR3 DNA is TGTGCCAGCAGTCAAAGGACTGCGCCCCACATTCAGTACTTC.

The chain uses TRBV7-8 and TRBJ2-1; TRBD2 aligns across 13 bases. Germline lookup yields CDR1 SGHVS and CDR2 FQNEAQ. Unmatched junction bases numbered 8, after V lost 6 bases and J lost 9 bases. The CDR3 loop spans 15 amino acids. CDR3 region: CASRTGLAGATEQFF. In DNA, the CDR3 is TGTGCCAGCAGAACCGGACTAGCGGGAGCGACTGAGCAGTTCTTC.

The J gene is TRBJ2-7, the V gene TRBV5-1; 7 bases are a match to TRBD1. Trimming removed 0 bases from V and 3 bases from J; junction bases left unmatched: 3. The germline CDR1 and CDR2 sequences are SGHRS and YFSETQ. This CDR3 region has 14 residues. The DNA of the CDR3 is TGCGCCAGCAGCTTGGAGAGGGGGCACTACGAGCAGTACTTC. It specifies CASSLERGHYEQYF.

The gene calls are TRBV11-3 and TRBJ2-7, with D possibly matching TRBD1 (6 bases). The length of the CDR3 is 14 residues. Trimming pared 5 bases from V and 3 bases from J, leaving 14 bases between. Germline V gene data show CDR1 as SGHNT and CDR2 as YENEEA. The CDR3 is CASSPQDRNYEQYF. DNA for the CDR3: TGTGCCAGCAGCCCACAGGACAGAAACTACGAGCAGTACTTC.

The gene calls are TRBV6-1 and TRBJ2-7; the D gene is possibly TRBD1 (5 bases). Germline V gene lookup returns CDR1 MNHNS and CDR2 SASEGT. The CDR3 sequence is 13 residues long. V lost 5 bases, J lost 6 bases, and 14 bases lay in between. In nucleotides, the CDR3 is TGTGCCAGCAGTAAGACAGCTTTGGGCGAGCAGTACGTC. Amino acid sequence: CASSKTALGEQYV.

The chain has TRBV6-5 and TRBJ1-1; no firm D call. The CDR3 length is 14 residues. The V and J ends lost 0 bases and 2 bases respectively, with 7 bases between them. From germline, CDR1 is MNHEY and CDR2 SVGAGI. CDR3 in amino acids: CASSYSGINTEAFF. The DNA for the CDR3 is TGTGCCAGCAGTTACTCCGGGATTAACACTGAAGCTTTCTTT.

The DNA of the CDR3 is TGTGCCAGCAGCCCACTCTCCCCGAATGAGCAGTTCTTC. As protein: CASSPLSPNEQFF. V is TRBV27 and J is TRBJ2-1; no firm D call. The CDR3 spans 13 residues. The germline V gene encodes CDR1 MNHEY and CDR2 SMNVEV (reference sequence). V shed 6 bases and J shed 7 bases, with 13 bases lying between them.

J is TRBJ1-1 and V is TRBV30; 8 nucleotides line up with TRBD1. CDR1 is GTSNPN and CDR2 is SVGIG in the germline V gene (reference sequence). The trim removed 3 bases at V and 1 base at J, leaving 4 bases unmatched. The CDR3 loop spans 14 amino acids. CDR3 DNA: TGTGCCTGGAGGGACAGGGAAGGGAACACTGAAGCTTTCTTT. Translating it yields CAWRDREGNTEAFF.

Details on this clone: The same CDR3 can be traced to other DNA sequences in this sample. The chain couples TRBV29-1 to TRBJ2-1; D gene ambiguous. Trimming shortened V by 2 bases and J by 4 bases, and 9 bases separated the two germline ends. Germline V gene lookup returns CDR1 SQVTM and CDR2 ANQGSEA. The CDR3 spans 13 residues. The CDR3: CSVEQDTYNEQFF. Here the CDR3 DNA reads TGCAGCGTTGAACAGGATACTTACAATGAGCAGTTCTTC.

V usage is TRBV5-5 and J usage is TRBJ2-7; D is possibly TRBD1 (6 bases). This CDR3 is built from 13 residues. Trimming left V 4 bases short and J 3 bases short, with 11 bases between. Per the germline V gene, CDR1 is SGHKS and CDR2 is YYEKEE (reference sequence). CDR3 region: CASSPGHLYEQYV. The DNA for the CDR3 is TGTGCCAGCAGCCCGGGACACCTCTACGAGCAGTACGTC.

V gene TRBV6-1 combines with J gene TRBJ2-7; the D gene is possibly TRBD1 (5 bases). V was pared by 2 bases and J by 1 base, with 9 bases between. The CDR3 sequence is 14 residues long. Looked up from germline, CDR1 is MNHNS and CDR2 is SASEGT. CDR3 coding DNA: TGTGCCAGCAGTGAATATCAGGGTTCCTACGAGCAGTACGTC. This gives the protein CASSEYQGSYEQYV.

On this clone: Other nucleotide sequences from this sample produce the same CDR3. V is TRBV9 and J is TRBJ2-7, with 7 bases identical to TRBD2. Germline CDR1 is SGDLS and CDR2 is YYNGEE. J gave up 2 bases and V 2 bases, and 4 bases lay outside the gene matches. The CDR3 spans 14 residues. The CDR3 DNA sequence: TGTGCCAGCAGCGTTGGGGGGGGGACCTACGAGCAGTACTTC. Translated, it gives CASSVGGGTYEQYF.

This clone was counted only a few times. The rearrangement uses TRBV6-1 and TRBJ1-2; TRBD1 is a possible D gene (6 bases). CDR1 and CDR2 from the germline V gene are MNHNS and SASEGT. Trimming stripped 1 base from V and 6 bases from J, with 15 bases between. The CDR3 contains 15 residues. CDR3 sequence (DNA): TGTGCCAGCAGTGAAGGGCAGGGAGGGGGAGATGGCTACACCTTC. Its translation is CASSEGQGGGDGYTF.

This sequence joins TRBV4-3 and TRBJ1-2; 7 nucleotides align to TRBD1. Trimming removed 0 bases from V and 8 bases from J; junction bases left unmatched: 9. Germline lookup yields CDR1 LGHNA and CDR2 YSLEER. The CDR3 runs 15 residues. The CDR3 bases are TGCGCCAGCAGCCAAGAACCCAGGGGGGCGGAGGGCTACACCTTC. This sequence encodes CASSQEPRGAEGYTF.

This clone was found a few times. This chain links TRBV5-4 with TRBJ2-7, with unresolved D. CDR1 is SGHNT, CDR2 YYREEE, per germline (reference sequence). Trimming left V 3 bases short and J 5 bases short, with 6 bases between. The CDR3 runs to 11 residues. Written as DNA, the CDR3 is TGTGCCAGCAGCTGGCTCAACGAGCAGTACTTC. Translation gives CASSWLNEQYF. Drawing the rest from reference TRBV5-4 and TRBJ2-7, the complete variable domain is ETGVTQSPTHLIKTRGQQVTLRCSSQSGHNTVSWYQQALGQGPQFIFQYYREEENGRGNFPPRFSGLQFPNYSSELNVNALELDDSALYLCASSWLNEQYFGPGTRLTVT.

This clone was observed a few times. The chain couples TRBV10-1 to TRBJ1-5; D may be TRBD1 (6 bases). Looked up from germline, CDR1 is WNHNN and CDR2 is SYGVQD (reference sequence). With 5 bases removed from V and 1 base from J, the gap between germline ends came to 12 bases. The CDR3 covers 15 residues. CDR3 bases: TGCGCCAGCAGTTCAGGGGAAGGGAGCAATCAGCCCCAGCATTTT. Protein product: CASSSGEGSNQPQHF.

This clone has a single count. The V gene is TRBV7-9, the J gene TRBJ2-3, with D uncertain. The germline CDR1 and CDR2 sequences are SEHNR and FQNEAQ (reference sequence). CDR3 size: 16 residues. The ends were cut back, 4 bases at V and 6 bases at J, with 20 bases in the middle. CDR3 bases: TGTGCCAGCAGCTCCGTTCAGCGCAGCGTCGTCGATACGCAGTATTTT. It translates to CASSSVQRSVVDTQYF.

This sequence joins TRBV7-9 and TRBJ2-3; 12 bases are shared with TRBD2. This CDR3 spans 19 amino acids. V shed 3 bases, J shed 0 bases, and the junction held 10 bases outside the gene matches. Germline CDR1 SEHNR, CDR2 FQNEAQ (reference sequence). The CDR3 bases are TGTGCCAGCAGCTTTATAACTAGCGGGGGGTTTTCTAGCACAGATACGCAGTATTTT. Its translation is CASSFITSGGFSSTDTQYF.

CDR3 bases: TGCGCCAGCAGCTGGACTCCAGAAGACTCCCTGGGGGCCAACGTCCTGACTTTC. It encodes CASSWTPEDSLGANVLTF. This chain joins TRBV5-1 and TRBJ2-6; a weak D match, TRBD2 (5 bases). The germline gives CDR1 SGHRS, CDR2 YFSETQ. V lost 3 bases and J lost 4, with 20 bases in between. The CDR3 loop spans 18 amino acids.

In this sample, this clone turned up once. CDR3 DNA sequence: TGTGCCAGCAGTTACGGACTAGCGGGAGCAAATACGCAGTATTTT. This codes for CASSYGLAGANTQYF. This chain uses TRBV6-5 with TRBJ2-3; 13 bases agree with TRBD2. Germline V CDR1 and CDR2: MNHEY, SVGAGI. The CDR3 spans 15 residues. With 2 bases clipped from V and 7 bases from J, the junction kept 3 bases outside the gene matches.

The rearrangement uses TRBV18 and TRBJ2-1, with a weak D call TRBD2 (5 bases). V lost 3 bases and J 8 bases, leaving 14 bases between the germline ends. Germline V gene lookup returns CDR1 KGHSH and CDR2 LQKENI. CDR3 length equals 14 residues. CDR3 nucleotide sequence: TGTGCCAGCTCACCGGGAGAGAGGCTGGATGAGCAGTTCTTC. Translated: CASSPGERLDEQFF.

The genes are TRBV5-4 and TRBJ2-1, with a possible D match to TRBD1 (6 bases). This CDR3 has 17 amino acids. Trimming took 4 bases from V and 2 from J, leaving 19 bases between them. Germline V CDR1 and CDR2: SGHNT, YYREEE (reference sequence). The CDR3 here is CASSLKGGRAPYNEQFF. Here the CDR3 DNA reads TGTGCCAGCAGCCTTAAAGGGGGTAGGGCCCCCTACAATGAGCAGTTCTTC. The variable domain in full, with the rest retrieved from reference TRBV5-4 and TRBJ2-1, is ETGVTQSPTHLIKTRGQQVTLRCSSQSGHNTVSWYQQALGQGPQFIFQYYREEENGRGNFPPRFSGLQFPNYSSELNVNALELDDSALYLCASSLKGGRAPYNEQFFGPGTRLTVL.

V usage is TRBV6-1 and J usage is TRBJ2-1; D is uncertain. This CDR3 is 15 amino acids long. Deletions cut 1 base from V and 0 bases from J, with 7 bases between. Looked up from germline, CDR1 is MNHNS and CDR2 is SASEGT. The CDR3 DNA sequence: TGTGCCAGCAGTGAAGAAATTAGCTCCTACAATGAGCAGTTCTTC. Its protein is CASSEEISSYNEQFF.

The genes are TRBV9 and TRBJ2-1; TRBD2 is a possible D gene (6 bases). The CDR3 is 17 residues long. The ends were cut back, 3 bases at V and 4 bases at J, with 20 bases in the middle. Germline-derived CDR1 and CDR2 are SGDLS and YYNGEE. The CDR3 sequence is CASSDNPLALRYNEQFF. The CDR3 DNA is TGTGCCAGCAGCGATAACCCACTAGCCCTCCGATACAATGAGCAGTTCTTC.

This chain uses TRBV15 with TRBJ2-5; 11 positions match TRBD2. With V trimmed by 4 bases and J by 4 bases, 5 bases remained unmatched. Germline V CDR1 and CDR2: LNHNV, YYDKDF (reference sequence). The CDR3 extends over 15 amino acids. CDR3 sequence reads: CATSKGLADGETQYF. As DNA, the CDR3 is TGTGCCACCAGCAAGGGACTAGCGGATGGAGAGACCCAGTACTTC.

This clone has a single count. The chain is built from TRBV10-3 and TRBJ2-1; 9 bases agree with TRBD2. The length of the CDR3 is 18 residues. J gave up 4 bases and V 2 bases, and 12 bases lay outside the gene matches. The V gene's germline CDR1 is ENHRY and CDR2 SYGVKD. The CDR3, as DNA: TGTGCCATCAGTGAGGGGTTAGCGGGAGAGATGGGTTACAATGAGCAGTTCTTC. Encoded protein: CAISEGLAGEMGYNEQFF.

The rearrangement joins TRBV5-1 to TRBJ1-1; 11 nucleotides align to TRBD1. The CDR3 has 14 amino acids. Trimming cost V 5 bases and J 4 bases; bases outside gene matches: 4. CDR1 SGHRS and CDR2 YFSETQ come from the germline V gene. CDR3 region: CASRSGQGVTEAFF. The CDR3 region has the DNA TGCGCCAGCAGATCGGGACAGGGGGTCACTGAAGCTTTCTTT.

The rearrangement joins TRBV9 to TRBJ2-7; D unresolved. V gave up 0 bases and J gave up 2 bases, with 9 bases separating them. The CDR3 covers 14 residues. Germline CDR1 is SGDLS and CDR2 is YYNGEE. CDR3 loop: CASSVEAATYEQYF. The CDR3 nucleotides are TGTGCCAGCAGCGTAGAGGCGGCAACCTACGAGCAGTACTTC. The full variable domain, completed using reference TRBV9 and TRBJ2-7, is DSGVTQTPKHLITATGQRVTLRCSPRSGDLSVYWYQQSLDQGLQFLIQYYNGEERAKGNILERFSAQQFPDLHSELNLSSLELGDSALYFCASSVEAATYEQYFGPGTRLTVT.

The CDR3 loop reads CASSPEASGLQYF. The DNA for the CDR3 is TGTGCCAGCAGCCCAGAGGCTAGCGGGTTGCAGTATTTT. This chain uses TRBV7-2 with TRBJ2-3; 8 bases align to TRBD2. This CDR3 is 13 amino acids long. The V and J ends lost 5 bases and 11 bases, in that order; junction bases with no gene match: 9. Germline V CDR1 and CDR2: SGHTA, FQGNSA.

This clone occurred once. The rearrangement uses TRBV5-6 and TRBJ2-7; 12 bases map to TRBD1. The germline V gene has CDR1 SGHDT and CDR2 YYEEEE. CDR3 size: 19 residues. V lost 1 base to trimming and J lost 7 bases; unmatched junction nucleotides: 18. CDR3 amino acids: CASSLRGQGALLSPGEQYV. In DNA form, the CDR3 reads TGTGCCAGCAGCTTGAGGGGACAGGGGGCGCTTCTATCTCCGGGGGAGCAGTACGTC.

V is TRBV11-2 and J is TRBJ1-2; D perhaps matches TRBD1 (5 bases). Per the germline V gene, CDR1 is SGHAT and CDR2 is FQNNGV. The CDR3 loop spans 13 amino acids. The V end was cut by 6 bases, the J end by 4 bases, with 12 bases between. The CDR3 loop is CASSQGAFYGYTF. In DNA, the CDR3 is TGTGCCAGCAGTCAAGGGGCATTCTATGGCTACACCTTC.

The genes are TRBV2 and TRBJ2-5; 11 bases line up with TRBD1. CDR3 size: 15 residues. Unmatched junction bases numbered 12, after V lost 10 bases and J lost 5 bases. Germline V CDR1 and CDR2: SNHLY, FYNNEI. CDR3 in DNA: TGTGCCAACGAGGGCGGGACAGGGGGTGGGGAGACCCAGTACTTC. Its protein product is CANEGGTGGGETQYF.